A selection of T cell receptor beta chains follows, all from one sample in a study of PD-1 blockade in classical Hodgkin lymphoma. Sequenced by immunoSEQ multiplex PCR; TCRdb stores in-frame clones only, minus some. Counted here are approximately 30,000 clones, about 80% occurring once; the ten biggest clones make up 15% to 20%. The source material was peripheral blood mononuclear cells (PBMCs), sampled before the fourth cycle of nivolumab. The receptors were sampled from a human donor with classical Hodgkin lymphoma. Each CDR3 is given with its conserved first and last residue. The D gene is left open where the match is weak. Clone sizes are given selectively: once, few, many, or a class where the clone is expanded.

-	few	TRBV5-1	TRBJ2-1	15	TGCGCCAGCAGCTTGGAGGGAAACCCTTACAATGAGCAGTTCTTC	CASSLEGNPYNEQFF
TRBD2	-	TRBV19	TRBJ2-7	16	TGTGCCAGTAGCCCCCTTACTAGCGGGAGTCTTCGCGAGCAGTACTTC	CASSPLTSGSLREQYF
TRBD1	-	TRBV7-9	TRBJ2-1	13	TGTGCCAGCAGTCAGGACAGGTACAATGAGCAGTTCTTC	CASSQDRYNEQFF
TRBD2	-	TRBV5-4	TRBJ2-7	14	TGTGCCAGCAGCTTGGCAGCGGGAAGCGGCGAGCAGTACTTC	CASSLAAGSGEQYF
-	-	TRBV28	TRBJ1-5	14	TGTGCCAGCAGTTTATCCCTCCGAGGTCAGCCCCAGCATTTT	CASSLSLRGQPQHF
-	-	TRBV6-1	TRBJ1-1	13	TGTGCCAGCAGGACAACAGGGATCACTGAAGCTTTCTTT	CASRTTGITEAFF
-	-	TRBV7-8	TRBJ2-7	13	TGTGCCAGCAGCTTAGCGCACCTCTACGAGCAGTACTTC	CASSLAHLYEQYF
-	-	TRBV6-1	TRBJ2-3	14	TGTGCCAGCCGGGTTCCCTACGGGGTAGATACGCAGTATTTT	CASRVPYGVDTQYF
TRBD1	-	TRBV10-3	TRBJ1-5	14	TGTGCCACCGCGGGACAGGGCTCTTGGCAGCCCCAGCATTTT	CATAGQGSWQPQHF
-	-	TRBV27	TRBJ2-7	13	TGTGCCAGCAGTTTTAACAGCCTGCGGGAGCAGTACTTC	CASSFNSLREQYF
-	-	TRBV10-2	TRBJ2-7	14	TGCGCCAGCAGTGATAGGGGTAGCTCGTACGAGCAGTACTTC	CASSDRGSSYEQYF
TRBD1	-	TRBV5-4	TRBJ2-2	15	TGTGCCAGCAGCAGACAGACAGGGACGACCGGGGAGCTGTTTTTT	CASSRQTGTTGELFF
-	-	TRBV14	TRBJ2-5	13	TGTGCCAGCAGCCAAGACAGGGTGGAGACCCAGTACTTC	CASSQDRVETQYF
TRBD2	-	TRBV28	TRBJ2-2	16	TGTGCCAGCAGTTTAGAAAGCGGGAGTGCCACCGGGGAGCTGTTTTTT	CASSLESGSATGELFF
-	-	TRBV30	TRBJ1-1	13	TGTGCCTGGAGTGTAGGGGGGAACACTGAAGCTTTCTTT	CAWSVGGNTEAFF
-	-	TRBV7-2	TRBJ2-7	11	TGTGCCAGCAGCCTAACGTACGAGCAGTACTTC	CASSLTYEQYF
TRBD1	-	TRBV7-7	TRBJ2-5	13	TGTGCCAGCAGTTTGGGACAGAAAGAGACCCAGTACTTC	CASSLGQKETQYF
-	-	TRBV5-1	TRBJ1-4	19	TGCGCCAGCAGGAAGGGTCAACCGGGACCGGACCAAGTGAATGAAAAACTGTTTTTT	CASRKGQPGPDQVNEKLFF
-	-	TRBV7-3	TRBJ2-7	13	TGTGCCAGCAGCCGCCACCCTGGCTACGAGCAGTACTTC	CASSRHPGYEQYF
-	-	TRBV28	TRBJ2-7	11	TGTGCCAGCATGGTTGACTACGAGCAGTACTTC	CASMVDYEQYF
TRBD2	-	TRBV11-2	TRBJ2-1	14	TGTGCCAGCAGCTTAGGCGGGAGGGCCACTGAGCAGTTCTTC	CASSLGGRATEQFF
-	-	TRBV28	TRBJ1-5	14	TGTGCCAGCGCTGGGGGGCCGGGCAATCAGCCCCAGCATTTT	CASAGGPGNQPQHF
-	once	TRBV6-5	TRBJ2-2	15	TGTGCCAGCAGTCCTGTGGGCCTGGGCACCGGGGAGCTGTTTTTT	CASSPVGLGTGELFF
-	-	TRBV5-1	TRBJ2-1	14	TGCGCCAGCCAAGCGGAGAACTCCTACAATGAGCAGTTCTTC	CASQAENSYNEQFF
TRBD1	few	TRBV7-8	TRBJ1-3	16	TGTGCCAGCAGCTTAGACTCCAGGGGGCCTGGAAACACCATATATTTT	CASSLDSRGPGNTIYF
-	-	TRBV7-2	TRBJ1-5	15	TGTGCCAGCAGCTTAATGGGAGGGTACCTACAGCCCCAGCATTTT	CASSLMGGYLQPQHF
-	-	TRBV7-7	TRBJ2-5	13	TGTGCTAGCAGTCCGACTACGCAAGAGACCCAGTACTTC	CASSPTTQETQYF
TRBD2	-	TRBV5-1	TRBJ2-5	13	TGCGCCAGCACCCCTAGCGGGAGCGGGACCCAGTACTTC	CASTPSGSGTQYF
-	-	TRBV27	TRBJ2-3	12	TGTGCCAGCAGAAACCTGGCAGATACGCAGTATTTT	CASRNLADTQYF
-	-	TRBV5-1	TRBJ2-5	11	TGCGCCAGCAGCTTAGCAGAGACCCAGTACTTC	CASSLAETQYF
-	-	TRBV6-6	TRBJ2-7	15	TGTGCCAGCAGAAGAACCGGGACTTCCCCCTACGAGCAGTACTTC	CASRRTGTSPYEQYF
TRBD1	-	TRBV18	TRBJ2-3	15	TGTGCCAGCTCACCCGGGACAGGGGCCCCAGATACGCAGTATTTT	CASSPGTGAPDTQYF
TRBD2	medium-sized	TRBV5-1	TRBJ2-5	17	TGCGCCAGCAGCTTGGCCCCCACTAGCGGGAGGTTAGAGACCCAGTACTTC	CASSLAPTSGRLETQYF
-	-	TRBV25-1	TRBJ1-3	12	TGTGCCAGTCGGGGAAACGGAAACACCATATATTTT	CASRGNGNTIYF
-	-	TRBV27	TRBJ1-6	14	TGTGCCAGCAGTTTTACAGGCTATAATTCACCCCTCCACTTT	CASSFTGYNSPLHF
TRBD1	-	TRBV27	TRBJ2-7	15	TGTGCCAGCAGTCTTTCCGGGACAGGGGTCGACGAGCAGTACTTC	CASSLSGTGVDEQYF
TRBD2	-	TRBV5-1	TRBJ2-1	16	TGCGCCAGCAGCTCGGGGCTCATAGCGGGGCACAATGAGCAGTTCTTC	CASSSGLIAGHNEQFF
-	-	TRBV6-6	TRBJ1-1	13	TGTGCCAGCAGTTTCGAATGGGGTACTGAAGCTTTCTTT	CASSFEWGTEAFF
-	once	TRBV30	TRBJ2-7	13	TGTGCCTGGAGTCTCCGAGGACGGACCGAGCAGTACTTC	CAWSLRGRTEQYF
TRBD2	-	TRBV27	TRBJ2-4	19	TGTGCCAGCAGTGCCTACCTTAGCGGGAGGGCCGGGGCCAAAAACATTCAGTACTTC	CASSAYLSGRAGAKNIQYF
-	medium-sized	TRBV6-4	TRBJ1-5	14	TGTGCCAGCAGTGAGGGGGTCGGCAATCAGCCCCAGCATTTT	CASSEGVGNQPQHF
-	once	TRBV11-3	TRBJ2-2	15	TGTGCCAGCAGCCACGTCCAGGGTAGCACCGGGGAGCTGTTTTTT	CASSHVQGSTGELFF
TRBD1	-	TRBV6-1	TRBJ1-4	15	TGTGCCAGCAGGACCTCACAGGGGGCGGATTTGGAACTGTTTTTT	CASRTSQGADLELFF
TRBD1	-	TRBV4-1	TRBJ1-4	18	TGCGCCAGCAGCCAAGATCGCAGGGGGGTCTCAACTAATGAAAAACTGTTTTTT	CASSQDRRGVSTNEKLFF
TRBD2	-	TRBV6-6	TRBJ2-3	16	TGTGCCAGCAGTTACTCGTTTGCGGGAGGGACAGATACGCAGTATTTT	CASSYSFAGGTDTQYF
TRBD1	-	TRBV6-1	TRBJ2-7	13	TGTGCCACGGGACAGGGACACTCCTACGAGCAGTACTTC	CATGQGHSYEQYF
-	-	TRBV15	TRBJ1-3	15	TGTGCCACCAGCGCCCTTAATATACAGCCGAACACCATATATTTT	CATSALNIQPNTIYF
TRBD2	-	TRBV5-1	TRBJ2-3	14	TGCGCCAGCACCGTTAGCGGGAATACAGATACGCAGTATTTT	CASTVSGNTDTQYF
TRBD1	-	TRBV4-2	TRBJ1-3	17	TGTGCCAGCAGCCAAGAGGGGACAGGGTCTTCTGGAAACACCATATATTTT	CASSQEGTGSSGNTIYF
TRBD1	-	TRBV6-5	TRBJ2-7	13	TGTGCCACCTCGAGGGACAGATCCTACGAGCAGTACTTC	CATSRDRSYEQYF
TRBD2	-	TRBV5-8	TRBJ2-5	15	TGTGCCAGCAGCTTGGGAGCGGGAGTACAAGAGACCCAGTACTTC	CASSLGAGVQETQYF
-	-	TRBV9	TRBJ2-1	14	TGTGCCAGCGGCGAAGGACGAGCCTACAATGAGCAGTTCTTC	CASGEGRAYNEQFF
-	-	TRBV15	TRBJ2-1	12	TGTGCCACCAGCAGATCGATCGCTGAGCAGTTCTTC	CATSRSIAEQFF